Here is one TCR beta chain with its context. The sample holds many counts of this clone. What antigen it recognizes has not been identified. The CDR3 end falls 3 residues outside the read, so it is completed with the germline J gene. The sample originates from a study of T cell clonality in common variable immunodeficiency (dated by TCRdb to the mid-2010s). On the study overall, not on this receptor specifically: According to the authors, finding the cause of the higher clonality in CVID would require sequencing the repertoires of T cell subpopulations. Even though DNA input was equal, the average per sample came to 80,000 to 100,000 unique sequences for controls compared with some 29,000 for CVID samples. Fewer TCRbeta clones were shared among CVID subjects than among healthy controls (p < 0.0001). Fewer deletions and N-nucleotide insertions were reportedly observed in CVID TCRbeta sequences, and highly modified clones with 13 or more V deletions were reportedly absent from CVID TCRbeta sequences. Increased TCRbeta clonality was found in CVID subjects compared with healthy controls (t-test p = 0.018), with the increase being most characteristic of about a third of subjects. Correlations of repertoire features with clinical complications were constrained by heterogeneity among patients within the CVID cohort.

Predominantly Caucasian heritage was noted among both the CVID patients and the healthy controls. Heparinized peripheral whole blood samples of about 5 to 8.5 ml were collected from each donor. Genomic DNA from adults with common variable immune deficiency (CVID) and from healthy adult controls was used for sequencing of TCRbeta CDR3 repertoires. There were about 22 healthy adult volunteers in the control group (roughly twelve female and roughly 10 male), ranging in age from roughly 20 to 66 years, with a mean age of around 31. Diluted blood was density-centrifuged over Hypaque 1077 or Ficoll-Paque to isolate peripheral blood mononuclear cells. Genomic DNA was obtained from unsorted mononuclear cells through either Qiagen column purification or a centrifugation-based method. The germline V gene provides CDR1 MDHEN and CDR2 SYDVKM. The germline ends are 12 bases apart after V is trimmed by 6 bases and J by 3 bases. The CDR3 contains 13 residues, cysteine and phenylalanine counted. The CDR3 was read in part: 30 bases, with the frame set at base 1.

CVID samples and control samples contributed equivalent amounts of genomic DNA as sequencing input. For every sample, a 60 bp segment covering the rearranged TCRbeta CDR3 region was amplified and then sequenced. The immunoSEQ assay, a bias-corrected multiplex PCR combined with high-throughput sequencing, was used to amplify TCRbeta. Regarding the original processing steps: Every unique nucleotide sequence counted as a clone and was annotated with V, D and J genes, copy number and frequency. Sequences were labeled productive if in frame, and non-productive if out of frame or containing stop codons. Clonality was calculated from Shannon's entropy as previously described. Mean CDR3 Kyte-Doolittle hydropathy was derived from the predicted amino acid sequences of productive clones. Scaled V gene usage was hierarchically clustered using Manhattan distance and complete linkage with the R hclust function. Clone sharing by CDR3 amino acid sequence was assessed by resampling 12 repertoires per group over 100 rounds. The repertoires were screened for 65 to 75 published EBV-specific TCRbeta sequences and around 240 published CMV-specific TCRbeta sequences. Analysis left out two CVID samples that produced under 10,000 sequences, so around 40 CVID repertoires remained. TCRdb took over this immuneACCESS table, retaining in-frame rearrangements with V and J assigned. Such tables are incomplete; in checked studies, under half of the missing clones stem from an unresolved V gene, and the remainder is unexplained. That table supplies the V and J calls and clone size; D and trimming were determined from the DNA. This sample is represented by around 47,000 clones, with no singletons among them. The top ten hold 2% to 2.5% of the sample.

The V and J genes are TRBV28 and TRBJ2-7; TRBD2 might be the D gene, on 5 matching bases. Sequences were obtained from peripheral blood mononuclear cells. The sequence came from a person aged 18 to 69 in good health. CDR3 DNA (partial): TGTGCCAGCAGAACTAGTAATATCTACGAG. This encodes CASRTSNIYE. The CDR3 as a whole reads CASRTSNIYEQYF.